This section outlines one T cell receptor beta chain sequence together with its context. This clonotype has at least ten counts. The clone's antigen remains unknown. No base-level quality is on record; no much larger clone is a single base apart. The library was prepared using PCR. TCRdb records Illumina HiSeq 2500 as the sequencer. To normalize quantification of the TCRbeta repertoire, the TCR libraries were built with molecular barcoding that relied on unique molecular identifiers. In-frame beta chains were kept once TCRdb had trimmed the public reads at Q25 with fastp and called clones with MiXCR. Identical CDR3 proteins give one entry, which carries the most common genes and DNA. The sample table contains hundreds of thousands of distinct CDR3 sequences; only one count was recorded for 16% of them. The ten biggest clones cover 0.85% to 1.3% of the sample. These data belong to a study of T-cell reconstitution after alpha-beta-depleted transplantation in children (dated by TCRdb to 2016 to 2017). About the investigation overall: The study quantitatively tracked T-cell immune reconstitution after TCRalphabeta/CD19-depleted allogeneic hematopoietic cell transplantation in children using TCR repertoire profiling.

A distance of 3 bases separates the germline ends of V and J, which lose 2 bases and 5 bases respectively. The germline V gene encodes CDR1 GTSNPN and CDR2 SVGIG (reference sequence). The CDR3 goes from the cysteine to the phenylalanine over 10 residues. The retained sequence is limited to the CDR3, 30 bases, with the frame set at the first base. The rearranged chain carries TRBV30 and TRBJ2-5, with the D segment identity uncertain. Sequenced material: PBMCs from the stem cell graft donor, taken from the stem cell graft. The origin of this receptor is a human donor who donated a stem cell graft to a child with acute myeloid leukemia. The CDR3 protein: CAWSSETQYF. The bases read TGTGCCTGGAGTTCGGAGACCCAGTACTTC.